This TCR beta chain stems from a study of naive CD8 T cells in extremely preterm neonates (dated by TCRdb to the late 2010s). With regard to the full study: The study compared TCRbeta CDR3 repertoires of sorted naive CD8+ T cells across four age groups: extremely preterm neonates, term neonates, young children and adults. Beyond this particular receptor, the publication reports: Preterm neonates showed significantly lower iChao1 richness than every other age group (p < 0.05) along with an even clone distribution, indicating a less rich repertoire. Preterm CDR3s were shorter, with fewer N additions and less junctional trimming, and were closer to germline than those of older groups. Prospective longitudinal studies of preterm and term neonates were called for by the authors so that T cell development could be tracked within individuals. A higher proportion of shared CDR3 nucleotide sequences was found in preterm neonates (about 2.7%) than in term neonates (about 0.4%), young children (approximately 0.03%) and adults (0.01%). Among the limitations the authors pointed out were a small sample size and productive template counts that varied across preterm samples.

The term cord blood was obtained from about five elective full-term cesarean deliveries at roughly 37-41 weeks of gestation that occurred without labor or rupture of membranes. The study left out pregnancies involving fetal demise, active maternal HSV infection or known maternal HIV infection. A FACSAria III cell sorter was used to sort live, Annexin V-negative naive CD8+ T cells (CD3+CD8+CD45RA+CCR7+). Each sample yielded roughly 19,000 to 110,000 sorted naive CD8+ T cells. Mixed venous-arterial cord blood was collected with preassembled standardized sampling kits. Cord blood stayed at room temperature and was processed within 4 hours after collection. Mononuclear cells were isolated from diluted blood by Ficoll-Paque density gradient centrifugation. Mononuclear cells were cryopreserved in 10% DMSO with about 90% FBS and stored long term at -150°C before sorting. Thawed cells were stained with Annexin V and antibodies against CD3, CD8, CCR7 and CD45RA. The DNeasy Blood and Tissue Kit was used to extract genomic DNA from sorted cell pellets that had been snap-frozen.

In regard to this clone: Its antigen target is currently unknown. It has no much larger one-base neighbor in the sample; base qualities were not kept.

CDR1 and CDR2 were assigned from the germline V gene as MRHNA and SNTAGT. The junction carries 10 bases between V and J, which are trimmed by 6 bases and 2 bases respectively. The CDR3 contains 14 residues, cysteine and phenylalanine counted. Of all the DNA, just the CDR3 is kept, 42 bases in frame from base 1. A two-step, bias-controlled multiplex PCR was used to amplify TCRbeta CDR3 regions from genomic DNA. The multiplex PCR used primers specific for every TRBV and TRBJ gene segment. The immunoSEQ Assay was used to generate the TCRbeta repertoire data. On the authors' methods: A relative-frequency ratio and a modified nearest-neighbor algorithm were applied to filter and cluster reads so that closely related sequences were merged. IMGT annotation was the basis for assigning V, D and J genes to CDR3 sequences. Template counts were corrected for PCR amplification bias and quantified by comparison with synthetic TCR CDR3 analog sequences. Only unique productive sequences, defined as in-frame CDR3 sequences without stop codons, were included in the analyses. The immunoSEQ Analyzer software was used to calculate clonality, defined as 1 minus Pielou's evenness, and iChao1 richness. Statistical testing was performed in JMP, using Student's t-test or a non-parametric test depending on Shapiro-Wilk normality results. This immuneACCESS table, as held by TCRdb, lists in-frame sequences with V and J called but not all clones. Of the missing ones, under half trace to an unresolved V gene in checked studies; the others have no known cause. V and J calls and clone size are given by that table; D and trimming were obtained from the DNA. The table for this sample lists 4,900 or so clones; almost 98% of them were counted only once. The ten largest clones add up to 0.45% to 0.55% of the sample.

The TCR comes from a newborn in good health. Here the chain combines TRBV6-4 and TRBJ2-2; matching of 5 bases hints at TRBD2 as the D gene. The sequenced sample consisted of naive CD8+ T cells from cord blood. The CDR3 protein is CASSEGRNTGELFF. The DNA reads as follows: TGTGCCAGCAGCGAGGGCCGAAACACCGGGGAGCTGTTTTTT.